The 25 T cell receptor beta chains in this list originate from one sample, sequenced in a study of blood T cell repertoires in COVID-19. Repertoires were generated with immunoSEQ multiplex PCR, while TCRdb's copy carries only in-frame clones and drops some. The sample shows 150,000 to 200,000 clones, 70% to 90% of them seen only once. Sequencing input: peripheral blood. These receptors came from a human donor in a cohort sampled during active COVID-19.

The rearrangement links TRBV29-1 to TRBJ1-1; D remains unclear. Germline V CDR1 and CDR2: SQVTM, ANQGSEA. This CDR3 contains 13 residues. The V end lost 1 base, the J end lost 5 bases, and 11 bases lay between the germline ends. The DNA of the CDR3 is TGCAGCGTTGAAGGAACGGGAGGTACTGAAGCTTTCTTT. It codes for CSVEGTGGTEAFF.

V gene TRBV11-2 combines with J gene TRBJ1-2; TRBD1 agrees at 8 bases. Germline-derived CDR1 and CDR2 are SGHAT and FQNNGV. V lost 5 bases, J lost 1 base, and 9 bases stayed unmatched. This CDR3 is 16 amino acids long. CDR3 coding DNA: TGTGCCAGCAGCCCGGTCCGACAGGGGAGTAACTATGGCTACACCTTC. Residues: CASSPVRQGSNYGYTF.

The chain employs TRBV6-5 and TRBJ2-3; possible D gene TRBD1, 6 bases. The CDR3 runs 16 residues. Germline CDR1 is MNHEY and CDR2 is SVGAGI. V was shortened by 2 bases and J by 0 bases, with 12 bases between the two germline ends. CDR3 amino acids: CASSYGQSSSTDTQYF. The CDR3 DNA reads TGTGCCAGCAGTTACGGACAGAGTTCTAGCACAGATACGCAGTATTTT.

The rearrangement joins TRBV6-5 to TRBJ2-2; the match to TRBD1 covers 7 bases. Germline CDR1 reads MNHEY; CDR2 reads SVGAGI. This CDR3 contains 14 residues. With V trimmed by 4 bases and J by 7 bases, 6 bases remained unmatched. Here the CDR3 reads CASSFDRVDGELFF. CDR3 sequence (DNA): TGTGCCAGCAGTTTCGACAGGGTAGACGGGGAGCTGTTTTTT.

This chain uses TRBV6-5 with TRBJ1-5, with TRBD1 as a possible D gene (5 bases). Trimming shortened V by 6 bases and J by 7 bases, and 13 bases separated the two germline ends. This CDR3 region has 13 residues. The germline gives CDR1 MNHEY, CDR2 SVGAGI. CDR3 amino acids: CASSAGGGQPQHF. The CDR3 DNA reads TGTGCCAGCAGCGCGGGGGGGGGACAGCCCCAGCATTTT.

The rearrangement uses TRBV19 and TRBJ2-6, with 7 positions matching TRBD1. Germline V gene sequence: CDR1 LNHDA, CDR2 SQIVND (reference sequence). The length of the CDR3 is 16 residues. The CDR3 sequence: CACVGTVPGGANVLTF. CDR3 DNA sequence: TGTGCTTGCGTAGGGACAGTCCCAGGGGGGGCCAACGTCCTGACTTTC.

The chain uses TRBV7-2 and TRBJ1-5, with 7 bases that match TRBD1. Germline lookup yields CDR1 SGHTA and CDR2 FQGNSA. This CDR3 region has 13 residues. V shed 5 bases and J 5 bases; nucleotides not matched to a gene: 3. The CDR3 is CASSADRDQPQHF. The CDR3 DNA reads TGTGCCAGCAGCGCTGACAGGGATCAGCCCCAGCATTTT. Full variable domain (outside the CDR3, taken from reference TRBV7-2 and TRBJ1-5): GAGVSQSPSNKVTEKGKDVELRCDPISGHTALYWYRQSLGQGLEFLIYFQGNSAPDKSGLPSDRFSAERTGGSVSTLTIQRTQQEDSAVYLCASSADRDQPQHFGDGTRLSIL.

V and J are TRBV28 and TRBJ1-4; 8 positions match TRBD1. The CDR3 extends over 14 amino acids. With 8 bases clipped from V and 8 bases from J, the junction kept 10 bases outside the gene matches. Germline loops: CDR1 MDHEN, CDR2 SYDVKM. The CDR3 loop reads CASGATGGDEKLFF. The CDR3 DNA sequence: TGTGCCAGCGGGGCCACAGGGGGTGACGAAAAACTGTTTTTT.

The chain employs TRBV6-2 or TRBV6-3 and TRBJ2-2; a weak D match, TRBD2 (6 bases). The germline gives CDR1 MNHEY, CDR2 SVGEGT. V lost 2 bases and J 3 bases, leaving 25 bases between the germline ends. The CDR3 length is 20 residues. The CDR3 nucleotides are TGTGCCAGCAGTTACCCGGACGGAGGGGTGTATGGGTGGTACACCGGGGAGCTGTTTTTT. This codes for CASSYPDGGVYGWYTGELFF.

This chain uses TRBV30 with TRBJ2-1, with 10 bases lining up with TRBD2. This CDR3 is 15 amino acids long. The V gene end was trimmed by 0 bases and the J gene end by 9 bases; junction bases not matched to a gene: 8. Germline assignment: CDR1 GTSNPN and CDR2 SVGIG (reference sequence). The CDR3 loop is CAWSVRLAGVGEQFF. The CDR3 DNA reads TGTGCCTGGAGTGTACGTCTAGCGGGAGTTGGTGAGCAGTTCTTC. Full variable domain (remainder filled in from reference TRBV30 and TRBJ2-1): SQTIHQWPATLVQPVGSPLSLECTVEGTSNPNLYWYRQAAGRGLQLLFYSVGIGQISSEVPQNLSASRPQDRQFILSSKKLLLSDSGFYLCAWSVRLAGVGEQFFGPGTRLTVL.

V and J are TRBV5-4 and TRBJ2-5, with 10 bases identical to TRBD2. Germline-derived CDR1 and CDR2 are SGHNT and YYREEE (reference sequence). Unmatched junction bases numbered 9, after V lost 9 bases and J lost 7 bases. The CDR3 consists of 13 residues. CDR3 DNA sequence: TGTGCCACGCGGTCTAGCGGGGGTGGGACCCAGTACTTC. Translating it yields CATRSSGGGTQYF.

The chain is built from TRBV7-8 and TRBJ2-2; the D gene is possibly TRBD2 (5 bases). Germline CDR1 reads SGHVS; CDR2 reads FQNEAQ. V was clipped by 2 bases and J by 7 bases, with 8 bases between them. CDR3 size: 13 residues. Here the CDR3 DNA reads TGTGCCAGCAGCTTACTCCGGGACGGGGAGCTGTTTTTT. Translating it yields CASSLLRDGELFF.

The chain employs TRBV24-1 and TRBJ2-3; D is unclear. Germline values: CDR1 KGHDR, CDR2 SFDVKD. V gave up 3 bases and J gave up 6 bases, with 6 bases separating them. The CDR3 consists of 12 residues. In DNA form, the CDR3 reads TGTGCCACCAGTGATAAACAGGATACGCAGTATTTT. Amino acids: CATSDKQDTQYF.

The gene calls are TRBV6-5 and TRBJ1-1; D is uncertain. The CDR3 contains 11 residues. The V gene lost 6 bases and the J gene lost 3 bases, with 5 bases spanning the gap. Looked up from germline, CDR1 is MNHEY and CDR2 is SVGAGI. This CDR3 reads CASRDYTEAFF. The DNA for the CDR3 is TGTGCCAGCAGAGACTACACTGAAGCTTTCTTT.

This chain joins TRBV7-9 and TRBJ2-7, with 7 bases fitting TRBD1. V lost 7 bases to trimming and J lost 0 bases; unmatched junction nucleotides: 9. CDR3 length equals 15 residues. Germline V gene lookup returns CDR1 SEHNR and CDR2 FQNEAQ (reference sequence). The CDR3 region has the DNA TGTGCCAGCACGGGAACAGGGGTCCCCTCCTACGAGCAGTACTTC. Residues: CASTGTGVPSYEQYF.

The chain links TRBV30 to TRBJ2-5; 14 nucleotides line up with TRBD2. The V and J ends lost 3 bases and 3 bases, in that order; junction bases with no gene match: 6. The CDR3 is made up of 16 amino acids. CDR1 GTSNPN and CDR2 SVGIG come from the germline V gene (reference sequence). The CDR3 protein is CAWRSGLAGGKETQYF. CDR3 sequence (DNA): TGTGCCTGGAGGTCAGGACTAGCGGGAGGTAAAGAGACCCAGTACTTC.

The rearrangement links TRBV5-1 to TRBJ2-1, with 14 bases that match TRBD2. Trimming took 3 bases from V and 8 from J; bases not matched to a gene: 10. The CDR3 length is 17 residues. Per germline, CDR1 SGHRS and CDR2 YFSETQ. CDR3 sequence reads: CASSWGTSGRHKYEQFF. DNA for the CDR3: TGCGCCAGCAGCTGGGGGACTAGCGGGAGACATAAATATGAGCAGTTCTTC.

This clone was counted ten times or more. The chain carries TRBV5-1 and TRBJ2-4, with a weak D call TRBD1 (5 bases). Germline V gene data show CDR1 as SGHRS and CDR2 as YFSETQ. CDR3 length: 14 residues. The V and J ends lost 4 bases and 0 bases respectively, with 8 bases between them. The CDR3 protein is CASSQGLAKNIQYF. As DNA, the CDR3 is TGCGCCAGCAGCCAGGGCTTAGCCAAAAACATTCAGTACTTC.

The genes are TRBV18 and TRBJ1-1; the match to TRBD1 covers 9 bases. Unmatched junction bases numbered 5, after V lost 4 bases and J lost 8 bases. The CDR3 is made up of 13 amino acids. Looked up from germline, CDR1 is KGHSH and CDR2 is LQKENI. This CDR3 is CASSLWTGEEAFF. The CDR3 region has the DNA TGTGCCAGCTCACTATGGACAGGGGAGGAAGCTTTCTTT.

This chain uses TRBV30 with TRBJ2-3, with 8 nucleotides matching TRBD2. The length of the CDR3 is 14 residues. The V and J ends lost 2 bases and 6 bases, in that order; junction bases with no gene match: 7. Per the germline V gene, CDR1 is GTSNPN and CDR2 is SVGIG (reference sequence). CDR3 nucleotide sequence: TGTGCCTGGAGTCGGGGGGGGCTGGCTGATACGCAGTATTTT. This gives the protein CAWSRGGLADTQYF.

The chain employs TRBV3-1 (or the pseudogene TRBV3-2) and TRBJ1-1; TRBD1 might be the D (6 bases). The CDR3 consists of 14 residues. The ends were cut back, 4 bases at V and 3 bases at J, with 12 bases in the middle. Germline V gene sequence: CDR1 LGHDT, CDR2 YNNKEL (reference sequence). DNA for the CDR3: TGTGCCAGCAGCCGTGACAGGCGCGACACTGAAGCTTTCTTT. Translation: CASSRDRRDTEAFF.

V usage is TRBV30 and J usage is TRBJ2-3; 10 nucleotides match TRBD1. From germline, CDR1 is GTSNPN and CDR2 SVGIG (reference sequence). J was trimmed by 1 base and V by 0 bases; bases with no gene match: 4. This CDR3 region has 16 residues. The chain's CDR3 is CAWSVGTGVGTDTQYF. The CDR3 DNA follows: TGTGCCTGGAGTGTGGGGACAGGGGTTGGCACAGATACGCAGTATTTT.

By sample share, this clone is medium-sized. At one end, the junction sequence differs from germline, possibly due to a read error. This chain uses TRBV4-3 with TRBJ1-2; D possibly corresponds to TRBD1 (6 bases). CDR1 LGHNA and CDR2 YSLEER come from the germline V gene. CDR3 length equals 14 residues. In nucleotides, the CDR3 is TGCGCCAGCAGCAAAGAAGGGGGTTGGGATGGCTACACCTTC. As protein: CASSKEGGWDGYTF.

V is TRBV10-3 and J is TRBJ2-5; D is possibly TRBD1 (5 bases). This CDR3 spans 13 amino acids. Trimming shortened V by 8 bases and J by 2 bases, and 12 bases separated the two germline ends. Germline V lookup: CDR1 ENHRY, CDR2 SYGVKD. DNA for the CDR3: TGTGCCATCCAACAGGAGTCTCAAGAGACCCAGTACTTC. The encoded protein is CAIQQESQETQYF.

V and J are TRBV7-8 and TRBJ2-7; maybe TRBD2 (7 bases). V was trimmed by 5 bases and J by 6 bases, leaving 20 bases between them. The CDR3 spans 15 residues. Germline CDR1 SGHVS, CDR2 FQNEAQ. The CDR3 protein is CASSPEGEGAGEQYF. In DNA form, the CDR3 reads TGTGCCAGCAGCCCGGAGGGGGAGGGAGCGGGCGAGCAGTACTTC.